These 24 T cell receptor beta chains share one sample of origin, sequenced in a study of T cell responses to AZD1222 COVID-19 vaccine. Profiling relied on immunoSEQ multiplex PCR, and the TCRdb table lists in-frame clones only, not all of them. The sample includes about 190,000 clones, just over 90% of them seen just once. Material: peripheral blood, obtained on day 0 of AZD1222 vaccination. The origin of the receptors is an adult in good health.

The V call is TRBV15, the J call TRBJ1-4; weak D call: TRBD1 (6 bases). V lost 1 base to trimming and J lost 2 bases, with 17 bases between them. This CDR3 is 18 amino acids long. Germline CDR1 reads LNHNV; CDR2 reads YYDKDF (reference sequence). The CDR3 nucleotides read TGTGCCACCAGCAGAGTGCGGGCAGGGGCCATGACTAATGAAAAACTGTTTTTT. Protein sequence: CATSRVRAGAMTNEKLFF.

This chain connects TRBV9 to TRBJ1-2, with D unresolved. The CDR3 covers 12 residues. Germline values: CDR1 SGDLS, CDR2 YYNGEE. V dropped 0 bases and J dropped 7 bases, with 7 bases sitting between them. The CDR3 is CASSVAGGGYTF. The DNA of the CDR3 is TGTGCCAGCAGCGTAGCTGGTGGTGGCTACACCTTC.

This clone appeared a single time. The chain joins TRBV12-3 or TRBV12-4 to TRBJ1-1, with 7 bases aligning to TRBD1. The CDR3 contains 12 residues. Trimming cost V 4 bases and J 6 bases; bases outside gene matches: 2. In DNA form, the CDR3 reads TGTGCCAGCAGTTCCGGGACAGCTGAAGCTTTCTTT. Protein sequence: CASSSGTAEAFF.

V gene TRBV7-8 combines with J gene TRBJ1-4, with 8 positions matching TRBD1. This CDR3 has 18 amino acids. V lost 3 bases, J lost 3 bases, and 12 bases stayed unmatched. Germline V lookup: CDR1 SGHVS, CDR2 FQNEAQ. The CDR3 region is CASSLGRRGRLANEKLFF. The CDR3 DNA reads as TGTGCCAGCAGCTTGGGCCGCAGGGGGCGTCTCGCTAATGAAAAACTGTTTTTT. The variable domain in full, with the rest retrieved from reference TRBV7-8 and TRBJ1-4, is GAGVSQSPRYKVAKRGQDVALRCDPISGHVSLFWYQQALGQGPEFLTYFQNEAQLDKSGLPSDRFFAERPEGSVSTLKIQRTQQEDSAVYLCASSLGRRGRLANEKLFFGSGTQLSVL.

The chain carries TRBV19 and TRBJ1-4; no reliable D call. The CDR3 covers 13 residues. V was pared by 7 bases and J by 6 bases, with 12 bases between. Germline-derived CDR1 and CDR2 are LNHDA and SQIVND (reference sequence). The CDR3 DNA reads TGTGCCAGTAAACCCTATACGGATGAAAAACTGTTTTTT. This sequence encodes CASKPYTDEKLFF.

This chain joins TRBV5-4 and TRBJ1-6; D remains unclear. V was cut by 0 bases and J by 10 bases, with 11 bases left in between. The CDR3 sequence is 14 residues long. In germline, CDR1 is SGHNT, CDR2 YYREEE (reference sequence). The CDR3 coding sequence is TGTGCCAGCAGCTTGGGAGGAGGGCCATCACCCCTCCACTTT. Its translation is CASSLGGGPSPLHF.

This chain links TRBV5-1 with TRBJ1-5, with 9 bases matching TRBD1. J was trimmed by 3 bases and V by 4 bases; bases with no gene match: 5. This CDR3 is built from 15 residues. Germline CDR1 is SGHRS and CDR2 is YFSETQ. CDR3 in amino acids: CASSQTGGPNQPQHF. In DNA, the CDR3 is TGCGCCAGCAGCCAGACAGGGGGTCCCAATCAGCCCCAGCATTTT.

CDR3 DNA: TGTGCCAGCAGCGTAGCCGCAGGGGCGGGCGGGGAGCTGTTTTTT. Protein product: CASSVAAGAGGELFF. The V and J genes are TRBV9 and TRBJ2-2; D is perhaps TRBD1 (6 bases). Germline lookup yields CDR1 SGDLS and CDR2 YYNGEE. CDR3 length equals 15 residues. V dropped 0 bases and J dropped 7 bases, with 13 bases sitting between them. The full variable domain, in which reference TRBV9 and TRBJ2-2 provide the parts outside the CDR3, is DSGVTQTPKHLITATGQRVTLRCSPRSGDLSVYWYQQSLDQGLQFLIQYYNGEERAKGNILERFSAQQFPDLHSELNLSSLELGDSALYFCASSVAAGAGGELFFGEGSRLTVL.

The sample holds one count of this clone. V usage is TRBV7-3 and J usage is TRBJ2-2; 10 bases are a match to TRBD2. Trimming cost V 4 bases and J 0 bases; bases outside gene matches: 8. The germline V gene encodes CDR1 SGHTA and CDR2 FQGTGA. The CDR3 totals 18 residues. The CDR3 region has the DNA TGTGCCAGCAGCTCCCCAGGTAGCGGGGGGCCGAACACCGGGGAGCTGTTTTTT. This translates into CASSSPGSGGPNTGELFF.

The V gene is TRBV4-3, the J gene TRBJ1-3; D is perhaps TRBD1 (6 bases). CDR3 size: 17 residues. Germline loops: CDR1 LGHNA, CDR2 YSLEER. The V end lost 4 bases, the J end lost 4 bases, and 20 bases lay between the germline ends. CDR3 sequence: CASSPVWARGVGNTIYF. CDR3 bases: TGCGCCAGCAGCCCGGTTTGGGCTAGGGGGGTCGGAAACACCATATATTTT.

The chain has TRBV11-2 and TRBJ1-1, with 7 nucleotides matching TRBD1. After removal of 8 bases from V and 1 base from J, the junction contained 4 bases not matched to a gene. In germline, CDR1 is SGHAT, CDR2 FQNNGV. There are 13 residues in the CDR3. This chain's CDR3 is CASGGQANTEAFF. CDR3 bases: TGTGCCAGCGGCGGACAGGCGAACACTGAAGCTTTCTTT.

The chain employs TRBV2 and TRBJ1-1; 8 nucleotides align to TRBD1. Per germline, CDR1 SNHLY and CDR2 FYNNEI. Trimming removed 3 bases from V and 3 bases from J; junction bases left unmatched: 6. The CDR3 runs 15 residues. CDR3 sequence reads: CASSDDSGGDTEAFF. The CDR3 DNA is TGTGCCAGCAGTGATGATTCAGGGGGCGACACTGAAGCTTTCTTT.

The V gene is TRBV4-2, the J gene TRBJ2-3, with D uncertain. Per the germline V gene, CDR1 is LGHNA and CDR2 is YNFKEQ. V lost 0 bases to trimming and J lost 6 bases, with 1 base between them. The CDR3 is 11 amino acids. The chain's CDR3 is CASSQDDTQYF. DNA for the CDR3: TGTGCCAGCAGCCAAGATGATACGCAGTATTTT.

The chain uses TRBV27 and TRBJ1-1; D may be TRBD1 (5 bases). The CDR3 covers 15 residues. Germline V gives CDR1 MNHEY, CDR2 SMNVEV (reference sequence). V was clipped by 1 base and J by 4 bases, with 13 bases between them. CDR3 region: CASSLFKLGGTEAFF. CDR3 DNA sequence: TGTGCCAGCAGTTTATTTAAGTTGGGGGGCACTGAAGCTTTCTTT.

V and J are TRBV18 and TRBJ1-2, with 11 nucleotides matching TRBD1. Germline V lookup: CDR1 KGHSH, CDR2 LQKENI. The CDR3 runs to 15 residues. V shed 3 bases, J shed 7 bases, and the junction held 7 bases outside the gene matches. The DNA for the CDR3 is TGTGCCAGCTCACCTTTTGGACAGGGGGCCACTGGCTACACCTTC. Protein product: CASSPFGQGATGYTF.

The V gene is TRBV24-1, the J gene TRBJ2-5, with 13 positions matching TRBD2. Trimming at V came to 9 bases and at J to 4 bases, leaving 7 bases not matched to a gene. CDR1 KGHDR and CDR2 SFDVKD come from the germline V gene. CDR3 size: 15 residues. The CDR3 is CATGTSGGEGETQYF. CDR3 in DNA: TGTGCCACCGGCACTAGCGGGGGGGAAGGAGAGACCCAGTACTTC.

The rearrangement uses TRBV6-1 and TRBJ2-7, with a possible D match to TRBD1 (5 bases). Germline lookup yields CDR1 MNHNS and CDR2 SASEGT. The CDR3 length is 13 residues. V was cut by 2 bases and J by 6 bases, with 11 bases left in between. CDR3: CASSEFTGVEQYF. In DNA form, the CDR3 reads TGTGCCAGCAGTGAATTTACAGGAGTCGAGCAGTACTTC.

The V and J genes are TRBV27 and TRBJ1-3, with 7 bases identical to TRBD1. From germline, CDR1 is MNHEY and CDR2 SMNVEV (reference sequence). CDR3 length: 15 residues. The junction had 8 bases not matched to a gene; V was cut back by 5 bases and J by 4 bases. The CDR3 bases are TGTGCCAGCAGTCCCCACCACAGGGGAGGAAACACCATATATTTT. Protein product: CASSPHHRGGNTIYF.

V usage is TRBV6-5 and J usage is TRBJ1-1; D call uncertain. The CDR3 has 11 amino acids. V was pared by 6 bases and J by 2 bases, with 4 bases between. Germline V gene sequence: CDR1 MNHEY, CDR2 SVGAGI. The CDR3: CASRGNTEAFF. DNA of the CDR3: TGTGCCAGCAGGGGTAACACTGAAGCTTTCTTT.

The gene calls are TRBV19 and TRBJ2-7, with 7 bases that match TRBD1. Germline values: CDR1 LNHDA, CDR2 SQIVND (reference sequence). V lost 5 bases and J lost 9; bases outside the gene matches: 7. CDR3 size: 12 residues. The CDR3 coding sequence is TGTGCCAGTAGTGGGGACAGCCGGAGGCAGTACTTC. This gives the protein CASSGDSRRQYF. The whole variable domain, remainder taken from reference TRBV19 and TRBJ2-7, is DGGITQSPKYLFRKEGQNVTLSCEQNLNHDAMYWYRQDPGQGLRLIYYSQIVNDFQKGDIAEGYSVSREKKESFPLTVTSAQKNPTAFYLCASSGDSRRQYFGPGTRLTVT.

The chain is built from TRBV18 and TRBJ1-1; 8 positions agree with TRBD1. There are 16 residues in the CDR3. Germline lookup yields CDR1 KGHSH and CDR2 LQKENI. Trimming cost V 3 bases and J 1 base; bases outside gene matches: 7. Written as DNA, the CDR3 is TGTGCCAGCTCACCCATCTCCGGGACAGGGAACACTGAAGCTTTCTTT. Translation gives CASSPISGTGNTEAFF.

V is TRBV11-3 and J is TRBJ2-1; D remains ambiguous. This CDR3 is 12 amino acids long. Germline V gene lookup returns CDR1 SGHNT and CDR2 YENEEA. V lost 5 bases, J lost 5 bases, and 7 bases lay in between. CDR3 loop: CASSTNHNEQFF. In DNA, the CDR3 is TGTGCCAGCAGCACGAACCACAATGAGCAGTTCTTC.

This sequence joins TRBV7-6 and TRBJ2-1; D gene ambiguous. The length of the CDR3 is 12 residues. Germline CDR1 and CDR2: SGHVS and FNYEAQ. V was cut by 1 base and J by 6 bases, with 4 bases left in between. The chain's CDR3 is CASSLVTNEQFF. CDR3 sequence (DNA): TGTGCCAGCAGCTTAGTAACCAATGAGCAGTTCTTC. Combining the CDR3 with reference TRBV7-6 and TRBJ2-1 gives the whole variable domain GAGVSQSPRYKVTKRGQDVALRCDPISGHVSLYWYRQALGQGPEFLTYFNYEAQQDKSGLPNDRFSAERPEGSISTLTIQRTEQRDSAMYRCASSLVTNEQFFGPGTRLTVL.

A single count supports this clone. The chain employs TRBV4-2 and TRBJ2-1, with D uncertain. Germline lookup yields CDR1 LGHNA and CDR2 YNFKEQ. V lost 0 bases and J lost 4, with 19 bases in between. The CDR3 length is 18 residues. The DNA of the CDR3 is TGTGCCAGCAGCCAAGATGTGGCCAGAGAGGATCGATACAATGAGCAGTTCTTC. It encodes CASSQDVAREDRYNEQFF.